The rows below give T cell receptor beta chains drawn from one sample of a study of OX40 agonist ivuxolimab in advanced cancers. Method: immunoSEQ multiplex PCR; TCRdb's copy keeps in-frame clones and lacks some. The table lists approximately 70,000 clones, just over 85% of them singletons. Sequences were derived from CD4+ or CD8+ T cells sorted from blood, sampled in a trial of the OX40 agonist ivuxolimab. These receptor sequences come from an adult with an advanced solid tumor such as melanoma, head and neck, liver or kidney cancer. CDR3s include the opening cysteine and the closing phenylalanine or tryptophan. D genes are given only for firm matches. Expanded clones are given a class, and other clones once, few, many or no size at all.

V gene	J gene	clone size	D gene	CDR3 protein	CDR3 DNA
TRBV7-2	TRBJ1-1	.	TRBD1	CASSLQGAAEAFF	TGTGCCAGCAGCTTACAGGGGGCCGCTGAAGCTTTCTTT
TRBV5-1	TRBJ2-5	once	.	CASSLAPGADGTQYF	TGCGCCAGCAGCTTGGCCCCAGGGGCGGACGGGACCCAGTACTTC
TRBV5-4	TRBJ1-4	.	.	CASSLEGYNEKLFF	TGTGCCAGCAGCTTAGAGGGGTATAATGAAAAACTGTTTTTT
TRBV19	TRBJ1-1	.	.	CASSIGFGTEAFF	TGTGCCAGTAGTATAGGGTTCGGCACTGAAGCTTTCTTT
TRBV5-4	TRBJ1-3	.	.	CASSLAGSRSGNTIYF	TGTGCCAGCAGCTTGGCCGGCAGCCGCTCTGGAAACACCATATATTTT
TRBV4-2	TRBJ2-3	.	TRBD2	CASSQMGLAGGYTTDTQYF	TGTGCCAGCAGCCAGATGGGACTAGCGGGGGGATATACCACAGATACGCAGTATTTT
TRBV2	TRBJ2-5	.	.	CASKRGVQETQYF	TGTGCCAGCAAGAGAGGGGTACAAGAGACCCAGTACTTC
TRBV2	TRBJ2-1	few	TRBD2	CASTRGERDEQFF	TGTGCCAGCACGCGGGGGGAGCGCGATGAGCAGTTCTTC
TRBV7-9	TRBJ1-6	.	.	CASSLVDSPLHF	TGTGCCAGCAGCTTGGTAGATTCACCCCTCCACTTT
TRBV11-3	TRBJ2-1	.	TRBD2	CASSLGRGGMDEQFF	TGTGCCAGCAGCTTAGGGCGGGGGGGCATGGATGAGCAGTTCTTC
TRBV6-1	TRBJ1-5	.	.	CASSEGQGTNQPQHF	TGTGCCAGCAGTGAAGGGCAGGGTACCAATCAGCCCCAGCATTTT
TRBV9	TRBJ2-2	.	.	CASSVDSGNTGELFF	TGTGCCAGCAGCGTAGATAGCGGAAACACCGGGGAGCTGTTTTTT
TRBV7-3	TRBJ1-2	.	.	CASSLDRGQHYGYTF	TGTGCCAGCAGCCTCGATCGAGGGCAGCACTATGGCTACACCTTC
TRBV5-4	TRBJ2-5	.	TRBD1	CASSLGGQGRETQYF	TGTGCCAGCAGCTTGGGGGGACAGGGTAGAGAGACCCAGTACTTC
TRBV7-2	TRBJ2-3	few	TRBD2	CASSFMAGGLSSTDTQYF	TGTGCCAGCAGCTTTATGGCGGGGGGCCTTTCCAGTACAGATACGCAGTATTTT
TRBV6-1	TRBJ2-7	once	.	CASSEPQSYEQYF	TGTGCCAGCAGTGAACCCCAGTCCTACGAGCAGTACTTC
TRBV2	TRBJ2-5	.	TRBD2	CASSDPLAGGPETQYF	TGTGCCAGCAGTGACCCTCTAGCGGGGGGCCCAGAGACCCAGTACTTC
TRBV9	TRBJ2-3	few	.	CASSVGLATDTQYF	TGTGCCAGCAGCGTAGGGCTAGCGACAGATACGCAGTATTTT
TRBV7-9	TRBJ2-1	.	.	CASSNPYNEQFF	TGTGCCAGCAGCAACCCCTACAATGAGCAGTTCTTC
TRBV7-9	TRBJ1-2	.	.	CASSFTGPFGYTF	TGTGCCAGCAGCTTTACAGGGCCTTTCGGCTACACCTTC
TRBV5-8	TRBJ1-4	.	.	CASARGWEKLFF	TGTGCCAGCGCACGGGGATGGGAAAAACTGTTTTTT
TRBV25-1	TRBJ2-5	.	.	CASSVYLGQRQETQYF	TGTGCCAGCAGTGTTTACCTCGGACAGAGACAAGAGACCCAGTACTTC
TRBV5-1	TRBJ1-2	.	.	CASSSEPSEGYGYTF	TGCGCCAGCAGCTCCGAGCCGAGTGAGGGCTATGGCTACACCTTC
TRBV7-3	TRBJ2-1	.	.	CASSLGQTNEQFF	TGTGCCAGCAGCTTGGGCCAGACTAATGAGCAGTTCTTC
TRBV5-1	TRBJ2-1	.	.	CASSPGTDLANEQFF	TGCGCCAGCAGCCCAGGGACCGACCTGGCCAATGAGCAGTTCTTC
TRBV18	TRBJ2-7	once	TRBD1	CASSLTTGDEQYF	TGTGCCAGCTCACTGACGACAGGGGACGAGCAGTACTTC
TRBV7-2	TRBJ2-7	once	.	CASSSQPFNEQYF	TGTGCCAGCAGCTCCCAGCCCTTCAACGAGCAGTACTTC
TRBV7-2	TRBJ2-1	once	TRBD2	CASSPAGGNILNEQFF	TGTGCCAGCAGCCCGGCCGGGGGGAATATACTCAATGAGCAGTTCTTC
TRBV11-2	TRBJ2-5	.	TRBD2	CASSNSGGARETQYF	TGTGCCAGCAGCAATAGCGGGGGGGCCCGAGAGACCCAGTACTTC
TRBV4-1	TRBJ2-4	.	.	CASSQVGGRGNIQYF	TGCGCCAGCAGCCAGGTTGGTGGCAGGGGAAACATTCAGTACTTC
TRBV7-8	TRBJ2-2	once	TRBD2	CASSAGESGTGELFF	TGTGCCAGCAGCGCGGGGGAGAGTGGGACCGGGGAGCTGTTTTTT
TRBV9	TRBJ1-2	.	.	CASSGRNSYGYTF	TGTGCCAGCAGCGGCAGGAACAGCTATGGCTACACCTTC
TRBV28	TRBJ1-4	.	.	CASSESKGHRWKLFF	TGTGCCAGCAGTGAAAGTAAGGGGCACCGGTGGAAACTGTTTTTT
TRBV30	TRBJ1-1	.	.	CAWSARPGQMNTEAFF	TGTGCCTGGAGTGCCAGACCGGGACAAATGAACACTGAAGCTTTCTTT
TRBV5-1	TRBJ2-7	.	.	CASSLGTDISYEQYF	TGCGCCAGCAGCTTGGGGACAGATATCTCCTACGAGCAGTACTTC
TRBV18	TRBJ1-3	.	.	CASSPAGTGNTIYF	TGTGCCAGCTCACCCGCGGGGACTGGAAACACCATATATTTT
TRBV19	TRBJ1-1	.	.	CASSPIRSEAFF	TGTGCCAGTAGCCCGATTAGAAGTGAAGCTTTCTTT
TRBV7-9	TRBJ1-5	.	.	CASSQYSNQPQHF	TGTGCCAGCAGCCAATATAGCAATCAGCCCCAGCATTTT
TRBV30	TRBJ1-1	.	.	CAWAGGGGDWSNTEAFF	TGTGCCTGGGCGGGCGGGGGGGGCGATTGGTCTAACACTGAAGCTTTCTTT
TRBV6-6	TRBJ2-7	.	.	CASSYGQGSYEQYF	TGTGCCAGCAGTTACGGTCAGGGTTCCTACGAGCAGTACTTC
TRBV7-2	TRBJ1-1	.	.	CASSLARMREGAFF	TGTGCCAGCAGCTTAGCGAGGATGAGGGAGGGAGCTTTCTTT
TRBV29-1	TRBJ1-2	.	TRBD1	CSVEDAGDRGDWGYTF	TGCAGCGTTGAAGATGCAGGTGACAGGGGGGACTGGGGCTACACCTTC
TRBV28	TRBJ1-5	.	.	CASGEGGQPQHF	TGTGCCAGCGGAGAAGGGGGGCAGCCCCAGCATTTT
TRBV9	TRBJ2-5	few	.	CASSVAGLLGIETQYF	TGTGCCAGCAGCGTTGCGGGCTTGCTAGGGATTGAGACCCAGTACTTC
TRBV27	TRBJ1-2	once	TRBD1	CASSSSGTGGYTDNYGYTF	TGTGCCAGCAGTTCCTCTGGGACAGGGGGCTACACCGATAACTATGGCTACACCTTC
TRBV9	TRBJ2-7	.	.	CASSVGDVSNEQYF	TGTGCCAGCAGCGTAGGGGATGTGAGTAACGAGCAGTACTTC
TRBV5-1	TRBJ2-7	.	.	CASSFEGLSYEQYF	TGCGCCAGCAGCTTCGAAGGTCTTTCCTACGAGCAGTACTTC
TRBV18	TRBJ2-1	.	TRBD1	CASSETQDRRQFF	TGTGCCAGCTCGGAAACTCAGGACAGGAGACAGTTCTTC
TRBV5-3	TRBJ1-4	.	.	CARSLEPKREKLFF	TGTGCCAGAAGCTTGGAACCGAAACGGGAAAAACTGTTTTTT
TRBV18	TRBJ2-7	.	TRBD1	CASPPSRTGPYEQYF	TGTGCCAGCCCCCCTAGTCGGACAGGGCCCTACGAGCAGTACTTC
TRBV7-9	TRBJ2-1	.	.	CASSFPARSNEQFF	TGTGCCAGCAGCTTTCCCGCCCGAAGCAATGAGCAGTTCTTC
TRBV6-1	TRBJ1-2	.	.	CASSEWERAGRGYTF	TGTGCCAGCAGTGAATGGGAAAGGGCAGGGAGGGGCTACACCTTC